The rows below give T cell receptor beta chains drawn from one sample of a study of breast tumors, draining lymph nodes, adjacent tissues. TCRdb analysed the multiplex PCR reads with MiXCR anew, one entry per CDR3 protein. The sample yields some 120,000 distinct CDR3 sequences, just under 20% seen once. The sample was axillary lymph node tissue. The receptors come from a female donor with breast cancer. Some clones in this sample may be carry-over from other donors' samples. Both conserved end residues are part of each CDR3. A D gene is named only where the DNA matches it firmly. A row's size may be missing; if present it is once, few, many or a size class.

d_gene: -
abundance: many
v_gene: TRBV12-3/TRBV12-4
j_gene: TRBJ2-5
CDR3aa: CASSLNLPPQYF
CDR3nt: TGTGCCAGCAGTCTGAATCTACCGCCCCAGTACTTC

d_gene: TRBD1
abundance: many
v_gene: TRBV2
j_gene: TRBJ2-5
CDR3aa: CASGWQGEETQYF
CDR3nt: TGTGCCAGCGGTTGGCAGGGGGAGGAGACCCAGTACTTC

d_gene: -
abundance: many
v_gene: TRBV2
j_gene: TRBJ2-3
CDR3aa: CASSDGGRLPYF
CDR3nt: TGTGCCAGCAGTGATGGGGGACGTCTTCCTTATTTT

d_gene: TRBD2
abundance: -
v_gene: TRBV20-1
j_gene: TRBJ2-3
CDR3aa: CSAREGGGGGAVTDTQYF
CDR3nt: TGCAGTGCTAGAGAAGGGGGGGGCGGGGGGGCTGTCACAGATACGCAGTATTTT

d_gene: TRBD2
abundance: few
v_gene: TRBV3-1
j_gene: TRBJ2-3
CDR3aa: CASSQGASGISRTDTQYF
CDR3nt: TGTGCCAGCAGCCAAGGGGCTAGCGGTATCTCCCGCACAGATACGCAGTATTTT

d_gene: TRBD2
abundance: -
v_gene: TRBV7-9
j_gene: TRBJ2-7
CDR3aa: CASSHGTRLYEQYF
CDR3nt: TGTGCCAGCAGTCACGGGACTAGATTGTACGAGCAGTACTTC

d_gene: -
abundance: many
v_gene: TRBV10-2
j_gene: TRBJ2-1
CDR3aa: CASSVPGNEQFF
CDR3nt: TGCGCCAGCAGTGTGCCGGGCAATGAGCAGTTCTTC

d_gene: -
abundance: many
v_gene: TRBV27
j_gene: TRBJ2-7
CDR3aa: CASSPLNSEGGYEQYF
CDR3nt: TGTGCCAGCAGTCCCCTAAATAGCGAGGGGGGGTACGAGCAGTACTTC

d_gene: TRBD1
abundance: many
v_gene: TRBV5-1
j_gene: TRBJ2-2
CDR3aa: CASSWGQEATGELFF
CDR3nt: TGCGCCAGCAGCTGGGGACAGGAGGCCACCGGGGAGCTGTTTTTT

d_gene: -
abundance: few
v_gene: TRBV7-9
j_gene: TRBJ2-6
CDR3aa: CASSLLGRSGANVLTF
CDR3nt: TGTGCCAGCAGCTTATTGGGGCGCTCTGGGGCCAACGTCCTGACTTTC

d_gene: -
abundance: many
v_gene: TRBV7-9
j_gene: TRBJ1-4
CDR3aa: CASSPSSEKLFF
CDR3nt: TGTGCCAGCAGCCCCTCAAGCGAAAAACTGTTTTTT

d_gene: TRBD1
abundance: many
v_gene: TRBV20-1
j_gene: TRBJ2-5
CDR3aa: CSAPYRGLLETQYF
CDR3nt: TGCAGTGCTCCCTACAGGGGGCTCTTAGAGACCCAGTACTTC

d_gene: -
abundance: -
v_gene: TRBV18
j_gene: TRBJ2-5
CDR3aa: CTSSPYLDQETQYF
CDR3nt: TGTACCAGCTCACCATATCTAGATCAAGAGACCCAGTACTTC

d_gene: TRBD1
abundance: many
v_gene: TRBV6-1
j_gene: TRBJ2-7
CDR3aa: CANGGGTGGLEQYF
CDR3nt: TGTGCCAATGGGGGGGGGACAGGGGGTCTCGAGCAGTACTTC

d_gene: -
abundance: many
v_gene: TRBV3-1
j_gene: TRBJ1-6
CDR3aa: CASSRTDNSPLHF
CDR3nt: TGTGCCAGCAGCAGGACAGATAATTCACCCCTCCACTTT

d_gene: TRBD2
abundance: many
v_gene: TRBV20-1
j_gene: TRBJ2-7
CDR3aa: CSARGGREITYEQYF
CDR3nt: TGCAGTGCTAGAGGCGGGCGGGAGATCACTTACGAGCAGTACTTC

d_gene: -
abundance: many
v_gene: TRBV9
j_gene: TRBJ2-7
CDR3aa: CASSAQDRSFGEQYF
CDR3nt: TGTGCCAGCAGCGCCCAGGACAGATCTTTTGGGGAGCAGTACTTC

d_gene: -
abundance: few
v_gene: TRBV20-1
j_gene: TRBJ2-4
CDR3aa: CSAPGTGGAKNIQYF
CDR3nt: TGCAGTGCGCCGGGCACGGGTGGGGCCAAAAACATTCAGTACTTC

d_gene: TRBD1
abundance: many
v_gene: TRBV5-5
j_gene: TRBJ1-2
CDR3aa: CASKFRDSYYGYTF
CDR3nt: TGTGCCAGCAAATTCCGGGACAGTTACTATGGCTACACCTTC

d_gene: -
abundance: many
v_gene: TRBV19
j_gene: TRBJ1-5
CDR3aa: CASSKGNSNQPQHF
CDR3nt: TGTGCCAGTAGTAAGGGTAATAGCAATCAGCCCCAGCATTTT

d_gene: TRBD1
abundance: many
v_gene: TRBV4-1
j_gene: TRBJ2-7
CDR3aa: CASSHLGTGDYEQYF
CDR3nt: TGCGCCAGCAGCCATCTCGGGACAGGCGACTACGAGCAGTACTTC

d_gene: TRBD2
abundance: many
v_gene: TRBV7-2
j_gene: TRBJ2-7
CDR3aa: CASSASGTSAAYEQYF
CDR3nt: TGTGCCAGCAGCGCGTCCGGGACTAGCGCCGCCTACGAGCAGTACTTC

d_gene: TRBD2
abundance: many
v_gene: TRBV4-2
j_gene: TRBJ2-1
CDR3aa: CASSQGGLAEAEQFF
CDR3nt: TGTGCCAGCAGCCAAGGGGGACTAGCAGAAGCTGAGCAGTTCTTC

d_gene: -
abundance: many
v_gene: TRBV18
j_gene: TRBJ2-3
CDR3aa: CASSPSQGETQYF
CDR3nt: TGTGCCAGCTCACCGTCCCAGGGAGAGACGCAGTATTTT

d_gene: -
abundance: many
v_gene: TRBV12-3/TRBV12-4
j_gene: TRBJ2-1
CDR3aa: CASRGTGSDEQFF
CDR3nt: TGTGCCAGCAGGGGAACAGGGTCGGATGAGCAGTTCTTC

d_gene: TRBD1
abundance: many
v_gene: TRBV25-1
j_gene: TRBJ2-3
CDR3aa: CASSEDRETDTQYF
CDR3nt: TGTGCCAGCAGTGAAGACAGGGAAACAGATACGCAGTATTTT

d_gene: TRBD1
abundance: many
v_gene: TRBV4-2
j_gene: TRBJ2-7
CDR3aa: CASSPSSGTGVGSYGQYF
CDR3nt: TGTGCCAGCAGCCCAAGTTCCGGGACAGGGGTTGGCTCCTACGGGCAGTACTTC

d_gene: -
abundance: many
v_gene: TRBV10-2
j_gene: TRBJ2-7
CDR3aa: CASSESIPGTISYEQYF
CDR3nt: TGCGCCAGCAGTGAGTCTATTCCGGGCACTATCTCCTACGAGCAGTACTTC

d_gene: TRBD2
abundance: few
v_gene: TRBV3-1
j_gene: TRBJ2-3
CDR3aa: CASSLGRGGRAADTQYF
CDR3nt: TGTGCCAGCAGCCTAGGGCGGGGCGGGAGGGCTGCAGATACGCAGTATTTT

d_gene: TRBD1
abundance: many
v_gene: TRBV6-5
j_gene: TRBJ1-4
CDR3aa: CASRKGQQNEKLFF
CDR3nt: TGTGCCAGCAGAAAGGGACAGCAGAATGAAAAACTGTTTTTT

d_gene: -
abundance: many
v_gene: TRBV12-3/TRBV12-4
j_gene: TRBJ1-5
CDR3aa: CASSRVGQPQHF
CDR3nt: TGTGCCAGCAGCCGGGTCGGTCAGCCCCAGCATTTT

d_gene: -
abundance: many
v_gene: TRBV7-2
j_gene: TRBJ2-3
CDR3aa: CASSPLTPPDTQYF
CDR3nt: TGTGCCAGCAGCCCCCTGACCCCTCCAGATACGCAGTATTTT

d_gene: -
abundance: many
v_gene: TRBV5-1
j_gene: TRBJ2-7
CDR3aa: CASSSGKQGSEQYF
CDR3nt: TGCGCCAGCAGCTCAGGTAAACAGGGTTCCGAGCAGTACTTC